A single sample is the source of the 25 T cell receptor beta chains below, sequenced in a study of CD8 T cells in ankylosing spondylitis. TCRdb passed the 5' RACE reads through MiXCR, listing each CDR3 protein once. The sample lists roughly 180,000 distinct CDR3 sequences, approximately 9% occurring once. The specimen was blood, either unsorted or a sorted T cell fraction (not recorded which). All receptors derive from a female donor with ankylosing spondylitis or in good health (not recorded which).

There are a few counts of this clonotype. The chain recombines TRBV6-2 or TRBV6-3 with TRBJ2-1, with 9 bases lining up with TRBD2. Germline assignment: CDR1 MNHEY and CDR2 SVGEGT. The CDR3 extends over 13 amino acids. J lost 8 bases, V lost 5 bases, and 4 bases had no gene match. This CDR3 reads CASSHAGGDEQFF. The CDR3 DNA reads as TGTGCCAGCAGTCACGCGGGAGGGGATGAGCAGTTCTTC.

The chain has TRBV29-1 and TRBJ1-2, with D unresolved. The germline V gene has CDR1 SQVTM and CDR2 ANQGSEA. This CDR3 spans 13 amino acids. V was clipped by 5 bases and J by 5 bases, with 15 bases between them. This chain's CDR3 is CSVPLVREYGYTF. DNA of the CDR3: TGCAGCGTTCCCCTAGTTAGGGAATATGGCTACACCTTC.

There are many counts of this clonotype. This chain links TRBV12-3 or TRBV12-4 with TRBJ1-1, with D unclear. The V and J ends lost 11 bases and 1 base respectively, with 8 bases between them. This CDR3 region has 11 residues. CDR3 DNA sequence: TGTGCCTCTGAGGGGAACACTGAAGCTTTCTTT. Its protein is CASEGNTEAFF.

This clonotype was picked up a small number of times. The chain combines TRBV12-3 or TRBV12-4 with TRBJ2-7, with D possibly being TRBD1 (5 bases). This CDR3 contains 14 residues. The ends were cut back, 7 bases at V and 2 bases at J, with 15 bases in the middle. The CDR3 loop reads CASTQGLLPYEQYF. CDR3 in DNA: TGTGCCAGCACCCAGGGTCTCCTGCCCTACGAGCAGTACTTC.

This clonotype was picked up many times. The rearrangement uses TRBV12-3 or TRBV12-4 and TRBJ1-5, with TRBD1 matching over 10 bases. The CDR3 consists of 17 residues. After removal of 5 bases from V and 3 bases from J, the junction contained 10 bases not matched to a gene. This CDR3 is CASSLTGTGAYNQPQHF. DNA for the CDR3: TGTGCCAGCAGTCTCACCGGGACAGGGGCTTACAATCAGCCCCAGCATTTT.

The chain links TRBV7-9 to TRBJ1-2; D not resolved. The CDR3 is made up of 12 amino acids. Germline V CDR1 and CDR2: SEHNR, FQNEAQ (reference sequence). Trimming removed 6 bases from V and 8 bases from J, with 13 bases in between. This chain's CDR3 is CASSQNLDGYTF. The CDR3 nucleotides read TGTGCCAGCAGTCAAAACCTCGACGGCTACACCTTC.

The V gene is TRBV7-9, the J gene TRBJ2-3; unclear D gene. Germline CDR1 is SEHNR and CDR2 is FQNEAQ (reference sequence). The CDR3 is 14 residues long. Trimming removed 0 bases from V and 3 bases from J, with 7 bases in between. The CDR3: CASSLANPTDTQYF. For the CDR3, the DNA is TGTGCCAGCAGCTTAGCCAACCCGACAGATACGCAGTATTTT. The variable domain in full, with the rest retrieved from reference TRBV7-9 and TRBJ2-3, is DTGVSQNPRHKITKRGQNVTFRCDPISEHNRLYWYRQTLGQGPEFLTYFQNEAQLEKSRLLSDRFSAERPKGSFSTLEIQRTEQGDSAMYLCASSLANPTDTQYFGPGTRLTVL.

This clonotype has just a few counts. The chain employs TRBV10-3 and TRBJ2-7; TRBD2 aligns across 9 bases. The CDR3 runs to 15 residues. Germline V CDR1 and CDR2: ENHRY, SYGVKD. V lost 7 bases and J lost 0; bases outside the gene matches: 7. Written as DNA, the CDR3 is TGTGCCATCATGATAGCGGGAGATCCCTCCTACGAGCAGTACTTC. It specifies CAIMIAGDPSYEQYF.

This clonotype was seen at least ten times. V usage is TRBV6-2 or TRBV6-3 and J usage is TRBJ2-1; TRBD2 agrees at 7 bases. Germline CDR1 reads MNHEY; CDR2 reads SVGEGT. V trimming: 5 bases; J trimming: 4 bases; junction bases outside the gene matches: 14. CDR3 length equals 17 residues. CDR3 bases: TGTGCCAGCAGTAGCAACGCGGCTAGCGGACTTTACAATGAGCAGTTCTTC. Translated, it gives CASSSNAASGLYNEQFF.

This clonotype was seen a few times. The rearrangement uses TRBV6-5 and TRBJ2-7; no clear D gene. Trimming removed 2 bases from V and 3 bases from J, with 8 bases in between. CDR1 is MNHEY, CDR2 SVGAGI, per germline. This CDR3 is 13 amino acids long. CDR3 amino acids: CASSYLPSYEQYF. CDR3 DNA sequence: TGTGCCAGCAGTTACCTTCCCAGCTACGAGCAGTACTTC.

The table lists this clonotype with a few counts. The J gene is TRBJ1-5, the V gene TRBV12-3 or TRBV12-4; D gene ambiguous. Trimming cost V 5 bases and J 6 bases, with 11 bases left between them. The CDR3 sequence is 13 residues long. The CDR3 spells CASSPSGRQPQHF. The CDR3 nucleotides are TGTGCCAGCAGTCCCAGTGGTCGTCAGCCCCAGCATTTT.

This clonotype came up a few times. The chain uses TRBV6-2 or TRBV6-3 and TRBJ2-1; D remains unclear. CDR3 length equals 13 residues. V lost 2 bases and J 7 bases, leaving 9 bases between the germline ends. Germline CDR1 and CDR2: MNHEY and SVGEGT. In DNA, the CDR3 is TGTGCCAGCAGTTACGTGGGCCGGAATGAGCAGTTCTTC. It translates to CASSYVGRNEQFF.

This clonotype was observed at least ten times. This sequence joins TRBV7-2 and TRBJ2-7; 12 positions agree with TRBD2. The CDR3 loop spans 17 amino acids. Per the germline V gene, CDR1 is SGHTA and CDR2 is FQGNSA. V shed 1 base and J 5 bases; nucleotides not matched to a gene: 9. The CDR3 DNA sequence: TGTGCCAGCAGCTTAGACGCTAGCGGGGGGGTGGGTAACGAGCAGTACTTC. This translates into CASSLDASGGVGNEQYF.

The V and J genes are TRBV18 and TRBJ2-3, with unresolved D. This CDR3 has 13 residues. The germline V gene encodes CDR1 KGHSH and CDR2 LQKENI. The germline V and J ends were trimmed by 3 bases and 0 bases, with 4 bases remaining between them. Here the CDR3 reads CASSPQSTDTQYF. Written as DNA, the CDR3 is TGTGCCAGCTCACCCCAGAGCACAGATACGCAGTATTTT.

Ten or more counts support this clonotype. The V call is TRBV29-1, the J call TRBJ2-3; perhaps TRBD2 as D (6 bases). The length of the CDR3 is 14 residues. CDR1 SQVTM and CDR2 ANQGSEA come from the germline V gene. Trimming stripped 2 bases from V and 4 bases from J, with 13 bases between. This CDR3 is CSVESGDRADTQYF. CDR3 DNA: TGCAGCGTTGAATCGGGAGATCGGGCAGATACGCAGTATTTT.

This chain joins TRBV30 and TRBJ2-3; D is undetermined. The germline gives CDR1 GTSNPN, CDR2 SVGIG (reference sequence). This CDR3 region has 12 residues. Between the trimmed V and J ends, which lost 1 base and 4 bases, there was a span of 6 bases. This CDR3 is CAWSAYSDTQYF. In nucleotides, the CDR3 is TGTGCCTGGAGTGCCTACTCAGATACGCAGTATTTT.

This clonotype has a count of ten or more. The chain uses TRBV6-5 and TRBJ1-2; TRBD1 aligns across 7 bases. Looked up from germline, CDR1 is MNHEY and CDR2 is SVGAGI. The CDR3 length is 16 residues. V shed 6 bases, J shed 4 bases, and the junction held 14 bases outside the gene matches. DNA for the CDR3: TGTGCCAGCAGCCTTACTTCCGACAGGGTGGGCTATGGCTACACCTTC. Translation: CASSLTSDRVGYGYTF.

The rearrangement joins TRBV20-1 to TRBJ2-7; maybe TRBD2 (6 bases). Trimming shortened V by 6 bases and J by 1 base, and 19 bases separated the two germline ends. Germline V CDR1 and CDR2: DFQATT, SNEGSKA (reference sequence). The CDR3 covers 15 residues. The CDR3 here is CSAPGLTGISYEQYF. The CDR3 coding sequence is TGCAGTGCCCCCGGACTAACGGGGATATCCTACGAGCAGTACTTC.

This chain joins TRBV20-1 and TRBJ2-7, with a possible D match to TRBD2 (6 bases). Trimming took 4 bases from V and 0 from J, leaving 13 bases between them. The germline CDR1 and CDR2 sequences are DFQATT and SNEGSKA (reference sequence). This CDR3 comprises 14 residues. The CDR3 loop is CSAISTRSSYEQYF. CDR3 coding DNA: TGCAGTGCTATTTCGACTAGAAGCTCCTACGAGCAGTACTTC.

This clonotype was seen a handful of times. V and J are TRBV15 and TRBJ2-7, with 10 bases identical to TRBD1. Trimming took 8 bases from V and 5 from J; bases not matched to a gene: 6. The length of the CDR3 is 13 residues. Germline V gene sequence: CDR1 LNHNV, CDR2 YYDKDF (reference sequence). The CDR3 DNA reads TGTGCCACCGCGGACAGGGGGACCGACGAGCAGTACTTC. Encoded protein: CATADRGTDEQYF.

This clonotype occurred a few times. This chain links TRBV24-1 with TRBJ2-6; D unresolved. There are 16 residues in the CDR3. Per germline, CDR1 KGHDR and CDR2 SFDVKD. Between the trimmed V and J ends, which lost 3 bases and 0 bases, there was a span of 8 bases. The CDR3 spells CATSDPDGSGANVLTF. CDR3 nucleotide sequence: TGTGCCACCAGTGATCCCGACGGCTCTGGGGCCAACGTCCTGACTTTC.

This clonotype was counted ten times or more. The V and J genes are TRBV20-1 and TRBJ1-1, with TRBD1 as a possible D gene (5 bases). V dropped 6 bases and J dropped 6 bases, with 11 bases sitting between them. Germline CDR1 DFQATT, CDR2 SNEGSKA (reference sequence). This CDR3 spans 11 amino acids. For the CDR3, the DNA is TGCAGTGCAAGGACACTGGCTGAAGCTTTCTTT. Translation: CSARTLAEAFF.

This clonotype appeared a few times. This chain joins TRBV4-2 and TRBJ2-3; no clear D. Germline CDR1 and CDR2: LGHNA and YNFKEQ. V was clipped by 0 bases and J by 6 bases, with 7 bases between them. The CDR3 consists of 13 residues. CDR3 sequence reads: CASSQEPVDTQYF. The DNA for the CDR3 is TGTGCCAGCAGCCAAGAACCAGTGGATACGCAGTATTTT.

This clonotype was recorded many times. The V and J genes are TRBV24-1 and TRBJ2-3; unclear D gene. Trimming removed 5 bases at V and 4 bases at J, with 6 bases between. The germline V gene encodes CDR1 KGHDR and CDR2 SFDVKD. This CDR3 has 12 residues. The DNA of the CDR3 is TGTGCCACCAGTGGCAACTCAGATACGCAGTATTTT. Protein product: CATSGNSDTQYF.

The chain carries TRBV27 and TRBJ1-2, with D unclear. Trimming removed 10 bases from V and 4 bases from J, with 16 bases in between. The germline CDR1 and CDR2 sequences are MNHEY and SMNVEV (reference sequence). This CDR3 region has 13 residues. CDR3 sequence (DNA): TGTGCCACCTCGAATGGATACCTCTATGGCTACACCTTC. Translated, it gives CATSNGYLYGYTF.